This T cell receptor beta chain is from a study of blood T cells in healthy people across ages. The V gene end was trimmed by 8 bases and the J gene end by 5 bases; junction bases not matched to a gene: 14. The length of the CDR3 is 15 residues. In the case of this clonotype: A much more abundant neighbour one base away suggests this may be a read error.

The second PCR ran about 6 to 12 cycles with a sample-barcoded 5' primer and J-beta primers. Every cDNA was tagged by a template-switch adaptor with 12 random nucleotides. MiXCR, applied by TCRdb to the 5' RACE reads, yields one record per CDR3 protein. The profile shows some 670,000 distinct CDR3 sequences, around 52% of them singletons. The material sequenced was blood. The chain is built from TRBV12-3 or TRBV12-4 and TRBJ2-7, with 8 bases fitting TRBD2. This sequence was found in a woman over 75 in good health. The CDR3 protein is CASSSPGLVRDEQYF. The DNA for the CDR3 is TGTGCCAGCTCGTCGCCGGGACTAGTTCGCGACGAGCAGTACTTC.